This TCR beta chain was profiled in a study of blood T cell repertoires in COVID-19. Turning to the study itself: Samples taken during acute and convalescent COVID-19 were collected in the United States, Italy and Spain. In each case, the material was cDNA or gDNA derived from T cells, B-cell-depleted T cells, or PBMCs.

The Seattle patients, enrolled during active infection, were followed longitudinally. Authors' methods: The authors estimated nucleated cell counts from reference gene primer amplification. Libraries were prepared by immunoSEQ multiplex PCR; TCRdb keeps only in-frame clonotypes and omits some of them. The V and J calls and clone size come from that table; D and trimming were worked out from the DNA. The data contain about 310,000 clones, roughly 88% of them singletons. The receptor's source is a woman aged 25 to 39 with COVID-19, enrolled during active disease. The sequencing sample was made of peripheral blood.

The CDR3 sequence: CASSLIGTGGHEQYF. The CDR3 nucleotides are TGTGCCAGCAGTTTAATTGGGACAGGGGGCCACGAGCAGTACTTC. The chain employs TRBV28 and TRBJ2-7; TRBD1 matches 12 bases. The junction had 4 bases not matched to a gene; V was cut back by 2 bases and J by 5 bases. Looked up from germline, CDR1 is MDHEN and CDR2 is SYDVKM. This CDR3 has 15 amino acids.